Shown below are 27 T cell receptor beta chains from a single sample sequenced in a study of quantifying T cell responses using KT2 cells. Study as a whole: cDNA was made from DNase-treated RNA using alpha and beta constant primers.

An oligo carrying a UMI was ligated to the cDNA 3' end. First-round PCR used about 4 cycles and beta primers RC1.1 and RC1.2 covering TRBC1 and TRBC2. TCRdb re-analysed the UMI-ligation and nested PCR reads in MiXCR, keeping a single row per CDR3 protein. Found here are some 50,000 distinct CDR3 sequences, around 10% of them singletons; the top ten hold 10%. Sample: PBMCs spiked with cells of the T cell clone KT2. All receptors come from a human donor.

This clonotype was observed a few times. The V gene is TRBV24-1, the J gene TRBJ2-1; 7 bases line up with TRBD2. The CDR3 covers 18 residues. Germline V CDR1 and CDR2: KGHDR, SFDVKD. V lost 5 bases and J lost 6; bases outside the gene matches: 18. CDR3 coding DNA: TGTGCCACCAGTGCCTCAACCGCGAGAGCGGGGCGCGGCAATGAGCAGTTCTTC. The encoded protein is CATSASTARAGRGNEQFF.

The rearrangement joins TRBV6-2 or TRBV6-3 to TRBJ2-3; the match to TRBD2 covers 10 bases. The CDR3 contains 16 residues. Germline trimming cut 3 bases from V and 5 bases from J; bases unmatched to any gene: 8. The germline gives CDR1 MNHEY, CDR2 SVGEGT. The CDR3 DNA is TGTGCCAGCAGTTATTGGCTAGCGGGAGCCCAAGATACGCAGTATTTT. Translating it yields CASSYWLAGAQDTQYF.

In its sample, this clonotype was seen a few times. The chain carries TRBV2 and TRBJ1-1; no clear D gene. The CDR3 consists of 15 residues. V was trimmed by 8 bases and J by 0 bases, leaving 16 bases between them. CDR1 SNHLY and CDR2 FYNNEI come from the germline V gene. The chain's CDR3 is CASELVLSMNTEAFF. The CDR3, as DNA: TGTGCCAGCGAACTAGTTCTGAGTATGAACACTGAAGCTTTCTTT. The full variable domain, its missing parts supplied by reference TRBV2 and TRBJ1-1, is EPEVTQTPSHQVTQMGQEVILRCVPISNHLYFYWYRQILGQKVEFLVSFYNNEISEKSEIFDDQFSVERPDGSNFTLKIRSTKLEDSAMYFCASELVLSMNTEAFFGQGTRLTVV.

This clonotype was seen repeatedly, ten times or more. V is TRBV20-1 and J is TRBJ2-1; D is unclear. The CDR3 spans 12 residues. Deletions cut 3 bases from V and 1 base from J, with 4 bases between. CDR1 is DFQATT, CDR2 SNEGSKA, per germline (reference sequence). The CDR3 here is CSARGSYNEQFF. DNA of the CDR3: TGCAGTGCTAGGGGGTCCTACAATGAGCAGTTCTTC.

This clonotype appeared many times. The genes are TRBV7-3 and TRBJ2-3; D call uncertain. The CDR3 sequence is 14 residues long. The V gene's germline CDR1 is SGHTA and CDR2 FQGTGA. V shed 5 bases and J shed 2 bases, with 11 bases lying between them. The CDR3 DNA is TGTGCCAGCAGCCCTTATCGGGCCACAGATACGCAGTATTTT. This sequence encodes CASSPYRATDTQYF.

Ten or more counts support this clonotype. The rearrangement uses TRBV7-2 and TRBJ2-1; no definite D call. Trimming took off 2 bases at V and 4 bases at J, with 6 bases between the two ends. CDR3 length equals 13 residues. Germline V CDR1 and CDR2: SGHTA, FQGNSA. CDR3: CASSLIGYNEQFF. DNA for the CDR3: TGTGCCAGCAGCTTAATAGGGTACAATGAGCAGTTCTTC.

The CDR3 here is CASSKGVSAYEQYF. Written as DNA, the CDR3 is TGTGCCAGCAGCAAGGGGGTTTCGGCCTACGAGCAGTACTTC. This sequence joins TRBV6-1 and TRBJ2-7, with a possible D match to TRBD1 (6 bases). Germline CDR1 and CDR2: MNHNS and SASEGT. V shed 6 bases and J shed 2 bases, with 14 bases lying between them. This CDR3 region has 14 residues.

This clonotype appeared a few times. The V call is TRBV9, the J call TRBJ1-5; D gene ambiguous. CDR3 length: 14 residues. Trimming removed 5 bases at V and 6 bases at J, with 15 bases between. CDR1 and CDR2 (germline): SGDLS, YYNGEE. CDR3 DNA sequence: TGTGCCAGCAGATATAGGGTCTTGTGTCAGCCCCAGCATTTT. This codes for CASRYRVLCQPQHF.

This rearrangement joins TRBV7-9 to TRBJ2-3; 15 nucleotides match TRBD2. The CDR3 covers 19 residues. V lost 5 bases and J lost 4; bases outside the gene matches: 13. Germline V CDR1 and CDR2: SEHNR, FQNEAQ (reference sequence). The DNA of the CDR3 is TGTGCCAGCAGCCCCGGGACTAGCGGGAGGTACACCTGGGCAGATACGCAGTATTTT. Its protein is CASSPGTSGRYTWADTQYF.

The chain joins TRBV7-3 to TRBJ2-3; TRBD2 is a possible D gene (7 bases). Germline assignment: CDR1 SGHTA and CDR2 FQGTGA. Trimming took off 5 bases at V and 5 bases at J, with 17 bases between the two ends. CDR3 length: 15 amino acids. Here the CDR3 DNA reads TGTGCCAGCAGCCAAAGCGGGACAACAGGAGATACGCAGTATTTT. Translating it yields CASSQSGTTGDTQYF.

The chain carries TRBV6-5 and TRBJ1-6, with 9 nucleotides matching TRBD1. The V segment lost 7 bases and the J segment 9 bases; nucleotides outside the gene matches: 10. Germline CDR1 reads MNHEY; CDR2 reads SVGAGI. This CDR3 spans 15 amino acids. The CDR3 DNA follows: TGTGCCAGCACTTTGTCGGGACAGGGAGGTTCACCCCTCCACTTT. Protein sequence: CASTLSGQGGSPLHF.

This clonotype showed up just a few times. The chain links TRBV6-1 to TRBJ2-1, with 7 bases matching TRBD2. CDR1 is MNHNS and CDR2 is SASEGT in the germline V gene. This CDR3 has 13 amino acids. V shed 10 bases, J shed 7 bases, and the junction held 10 bases outside the gene matches. The CDR3 nucleotides are TGTGCCACAAGAAACCCGGGGGGAAATGAGCAGTTCTTC. Amino acids: CATRNPGGNEQFF.

The rearrangement uses TRBV20-1 and TRBJ1-5, with a tentative D call TRBD1 (6 bases). This CDR3 has 13 amino acids. CDR1 and CDR2 (germline): DFQATT, SNEGSKA (reference sequence). The V gene lost 4 bases and the J gene lost 3 bases, with 10 bases spanning the gap. The CDR3 DNA follows: TGCAGTGCTATCCGGGACACCAATCAGCCCCAGCATTTT. Encoded protein: CSAIRDTNQPQHF.

This clonotype is labeled as medium-sized. This chain uses TRBV10-3 with TRBJ2-1; TRBD2 aligns across 12 bases. The junction had 9 bases not matched to a gene; V was cut back by 2 bases and J by 10 bases. The CDR3 is 16 amino acids. In germline, CDR1 is ENHRY, CDR2 SYGVKD. In nucleotides, the CDR3 is TGTGCCATCAGTGAGGGACTAGCGGGACCCTTCGACGAGCAGTTCTTC. This translates into CAISEGLAGPFDEQFF.

This clonotype showed up just a few times. The chain uses TRBV4-2 and TRBJ2-6, with TRBD1 identical over 9 bases. The CDR3 sequence is 21 residues long. V lost 1 base to trimming and J lost 0 bases; unmatched junction nucleotides: 13. Germline V gives CDR1 LGHNA, CDR2 YNFKEQ. CDR3 sequence (DNA): TGTGCCAGCAGCCAAGGAAGGCCGGGACAGGGTGGGTTCTCTGGGGCCAACGTCCTGACTTTC. It specifies CASSQGRPGQGGFSGANVLTF.

The V call is TRBV6-5, the J call TRBJ2-7; TRBD1 agrees at 7 bases. Looked up from germline, CDR1 is MNHEY and CDR2 is SVGAGI. With V trimmed by 5 bases and J by 4 bases, 5 bases remained unmatched. CDR3 length: 13 amino acids. CDR3 loop: CASSRDRLYEQYF. The CDR3 nucleotides are TGTGCCAGCAGTCGGGACAGACTTTACGAGCAGTACTTC.

This sequence joins TRBV29-1 and TRBJ2-3; D unresolved. Trimming shortened V by 6 bases and J by 2 bases, and 12 bases separated the two germline ends. CDR1 and CDR2 (germline): SQVTM, ANQGSEA. CDR3 size: 13 residues. CDR3 in DNA: TGCAGCGTAATCAGCCGGAACACAGATACGCAGTATTTT. Its protein is CSVISRNTDTQYF.

This clonotype has a count of ten or more. The chain uses TRBV6-1 and TRBJ2-2, with TRBD1 matching 8 bases. The CDR3 has 13 amino acids. Germline-derived CDR1 and CDR2 are MNHNS and SASEGT. The J segment lost 6 bases and the V segment lost 7 bases, leaving 4 bases of the junction unmatched. The CDR3 is CASTEQGAGELFF. The CDR3 DNA reads TGTGCCAGCACCGAACAGGGGGCCGGGGAGCTGTTTTTT.

This clonotype was recorded only once. The chain joins TRBV6-5 to TRBJ2-3; TRBD1 or TRBD2 may be the D gene (5 bases each). The V end lost 8 bases, the J end lost 2 bases, and 14 bases lay between the germline ends. This CDR3 spans 14 amino acids. Germline lookup yields CDR1 MNHEY and CDR2 SVGAGI. The CDR3 loop reads CASRIWGTTDTQYF. Written as DNA, the CDR3 is TGTGCCAGCCGAATTTGGGGGACCACAGATACGCAGTATTTT.

The chain employs TRBV29-1 and TRBJ2-7, with D unresolved. The germline CDR1 and CDR2 sequences are SQVTM and ANQGSEA. Trimming took off 3 bases at V and 1 base at J, with 10 bases between the two ends. The CDR3 spans 13 residues. The CDR3 DNA reads as TGCAGCGTTGAGGTTGACGGATCCTACGAGCAGTACTTC. Protein: CSVEVDGSYEQYF.

This clonotype was recorded many times. CDR3 loop: CASSANLDRVYEQYF. DNA for the CDR3: TGTGCCAGCAGCGCCAACCTAGACAGGGTTTACGAGCAGTACTTC. This sequence joins TRBV11-2 and TRBJ2-7, with 7 bases identical to TRBD1. Unmatched junction bases numbered 11, after V lost 5 bases and J lost 4 bases. Germline loops: CDR1 SGHAT, CDR2 FQNNGV. The CDR3 totals 15 residues.

Only a few counts were recorded for this clonotype. The J gene is TRBJ2-7, the V gene TRBV27; D may be TRBD2 (6 bases). Germline CDR1 reads MNHEY; CDR2 reads SMNVEV (reference sequence). The V end was cut by 6 bases, the J end by 6 bases, with 15 bases between. The CDR3 extends over 13 amino acids. The chain's CDR3 is CASSPRRASEQYF. CDR3 in DNA: TGTGCCAGCAGCCCCCGGAGGGCTTCCGAGCAGTACTTC.

As for this clonotype: The junction shows a germline mismatch at one end, possibly a read error. This chain uses TRBV6-5 with TRBJ1-2; a possible D gene is TRBD1 (6 bases). The CDR3 sequence is 13 residues long. Germline lookup yields CDR1 MNHEY and CDR2 SVGAGI. The CDR3 nucleotides are TGTGCCAGCGGTTACCCCCACAGGGTTGGCTACACCTTC. Translated: CASGYPHRVGYTF.

On this clonotype: An end of the junction does not agree with germline; a read error may underlie this. This sequence joins TRBV20-1 and TRBJ2-1; D uncertain. This CDR3 is 14 amino acids long. CDR1 and CDR2 (germline): DFQATT, SNEGSKA (reference sequence). The CDR3 sequence is CSARDPSSYNEQFF. CDR3 nucleotides: TGCAGTGCCAGAGACCCGAGCTCCTACAATGAGCAGTTCTTC.

This clonotype was seen more than once but under ten times. This chain connects TRBV6-2 or TRBV6-3 to TRBJ2-7; possible D gene TRBD2, 5 bases. Germline V gene sequence: CDR1 MNHEY, CDR2 SVGEGT. The CDR3 runs to 15 residues. Between the trimmed V and J ends, which lost 7 bases and 0 bases, there was a span of 16 bases. DNA of the CDR3: TGTGCCAGCACTCTAGCAGGCCGGAGCTCCTACGAGCAGTACTTC. Translated, it gives CASTLAGRSSYEQYF.

The rearrangement links TRBV7-9 to TRBJ2-7, with D possibly called TRBD1 or TRBD2 (5 bases each). The CDR3 sequence is 14 residues long. Germline CDR1 is SEHNR and CDR2 is FQNEAQ (reference sequence). V was pared by 0 bases and J by 6 bases, with 12 bases between. CDR3 coding DNA: TGTGCCAGCAGCTTAGCGCTCCGGGACGGCGAGCAGTACTTC. Encoded protein: CASSLALRDGEQYF.

This chain connects TRBV7-2 to TRBJ2-3, with 8 nucleotides matching TRBD2. The germline V gene has CDR1 SGHTA and CDR2 FQGNSA. The CDR3 spans 15 residues. V was pared by 4 bases and J by 1 base, with 4 bases of the junction left unmatched. The CDR3 spells CASSYQAGGTDTQYF. For the CDR3, the DNA is TGTGCCAGCAGCTACCAAGCGGGAGGCACAGATACGCAGTATTTT.